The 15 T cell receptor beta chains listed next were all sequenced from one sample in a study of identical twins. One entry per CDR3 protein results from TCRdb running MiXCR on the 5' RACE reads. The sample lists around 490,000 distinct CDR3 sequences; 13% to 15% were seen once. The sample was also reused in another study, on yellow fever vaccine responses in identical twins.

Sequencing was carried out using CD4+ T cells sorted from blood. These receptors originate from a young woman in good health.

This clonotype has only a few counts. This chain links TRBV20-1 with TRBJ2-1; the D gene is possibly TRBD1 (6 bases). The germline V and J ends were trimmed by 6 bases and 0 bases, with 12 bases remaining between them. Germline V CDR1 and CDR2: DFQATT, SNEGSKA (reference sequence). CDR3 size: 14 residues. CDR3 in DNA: TGCAGTGCAAATGACAGGAGCTCCTACAATGAGCAGTTCTTC. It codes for CSANDRSSYNEQFF.

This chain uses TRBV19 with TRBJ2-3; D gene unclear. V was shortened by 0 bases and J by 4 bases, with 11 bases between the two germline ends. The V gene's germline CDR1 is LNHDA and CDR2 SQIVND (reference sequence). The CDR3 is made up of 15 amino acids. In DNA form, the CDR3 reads TGTGCCAGTAGTATAGATCCCAGTCTGGCAGATACGCAGTATTTT. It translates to CASSIDPSLADTQYF. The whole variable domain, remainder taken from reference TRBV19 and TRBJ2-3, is DGGITQSPKYLFRKEGQNVTLSCEQNLNHDAMYWYRQDPGQGLRLIYYSQIVNDFQKGDIAEGYSVSREKKESFPLTVTSAQKNPTAFYLCASSIDPSLADTQYFGPGTRLTVL.

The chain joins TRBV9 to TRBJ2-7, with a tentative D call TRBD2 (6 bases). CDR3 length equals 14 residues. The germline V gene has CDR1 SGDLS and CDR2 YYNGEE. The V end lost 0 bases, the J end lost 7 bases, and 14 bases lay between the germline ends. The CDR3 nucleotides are TGTGCCAGCAGCGTAGGGACTACCGTGGGTGAGCAGTACTTC. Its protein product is CASSVGTTVGEQYF.

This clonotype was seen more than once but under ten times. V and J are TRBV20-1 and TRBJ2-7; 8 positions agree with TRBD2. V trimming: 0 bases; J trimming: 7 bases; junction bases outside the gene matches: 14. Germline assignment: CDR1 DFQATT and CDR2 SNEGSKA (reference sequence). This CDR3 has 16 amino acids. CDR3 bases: TGCAGTGCTAGAGAAGCTCTAGCGGGCAGAGCCTGGGAGCAGTACTTC. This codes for CSAREALAGRAWEQYF.

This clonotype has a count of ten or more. The CDR3 DNA is TGTGCCAGCAGCCAAGCCACCCTAAGCGGAGCCGGGGAGCTGTTTTTT. Protein sequence: CASSQATLSGAGELFF. The chain employs TRBV4-2 and TRBJ2-2; TRBD2 might be the D (5 bases). Trimming cost V 1 base and J 6 bases, with 15 bases left between them. Germline V lookup: CDR1 LGHNA, CDR2 YNFKEQ. CDR3 length: 16 residues.

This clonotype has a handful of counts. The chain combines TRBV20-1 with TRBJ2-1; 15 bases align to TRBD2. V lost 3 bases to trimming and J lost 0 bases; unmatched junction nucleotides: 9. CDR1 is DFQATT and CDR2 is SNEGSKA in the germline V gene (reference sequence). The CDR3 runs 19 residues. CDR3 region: CSASSPGLAGGYSYNEQFF. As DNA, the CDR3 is TGCAGTGCTAGCTCCCCGGGACTAGCGGGGGGCTACTCCTACAATGAGCAGTTCTTC.

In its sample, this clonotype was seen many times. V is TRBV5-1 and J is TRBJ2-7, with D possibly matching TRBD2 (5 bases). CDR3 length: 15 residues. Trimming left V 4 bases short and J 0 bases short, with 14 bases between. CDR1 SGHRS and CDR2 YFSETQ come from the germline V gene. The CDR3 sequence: CASSPLNGDSYEQYF. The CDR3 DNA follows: TGCGCCAGCAGCCCCCTAAACGGGGACTCCTACGAGCAGTACTTC. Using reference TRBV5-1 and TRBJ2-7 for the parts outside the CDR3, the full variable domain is KAGVTQTPRYLIKTRGQQVTLSCSPISGHRSVSWYQQTPGQGLQFLFEYFSETQRNKGNFPGRFSGRQFSNSRSEMNVSTLELGDSALYLCASSPLNGDSYEQYFGPGTRLTVT.

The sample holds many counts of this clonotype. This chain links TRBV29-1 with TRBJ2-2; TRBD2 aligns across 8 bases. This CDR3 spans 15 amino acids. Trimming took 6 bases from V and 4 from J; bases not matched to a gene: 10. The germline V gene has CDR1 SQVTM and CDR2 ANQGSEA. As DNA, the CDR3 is TGCAGCGTGGGAAAGGGGACTAGATCCACCGGGGAGCTGTTTTTT. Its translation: CSVGKGTRSTGELFF.

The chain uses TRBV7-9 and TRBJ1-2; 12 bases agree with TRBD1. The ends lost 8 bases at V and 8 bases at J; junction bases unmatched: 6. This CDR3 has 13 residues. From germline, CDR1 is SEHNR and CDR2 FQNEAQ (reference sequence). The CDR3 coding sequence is TGTGCCAGCGGGGGGACAGGGGGCGCGGGCTACACCTTC. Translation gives CASGGTGGAGYTF.

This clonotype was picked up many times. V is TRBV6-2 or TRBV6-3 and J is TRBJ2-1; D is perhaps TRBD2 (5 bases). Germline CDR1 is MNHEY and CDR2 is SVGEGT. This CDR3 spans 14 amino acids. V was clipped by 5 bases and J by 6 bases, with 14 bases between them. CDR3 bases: TGTGCCAGCAGTGAGGGATTCAGGTTCAATGAGCAGTTCTTC. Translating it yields CASSEGFRFNEQFF.

The CDR3 bases are TGTGCCACCAGTGAAGGGAGAGGCTCCTACAATGAGCAGTTCTTC. Residues: CATSEGRGSYNEQFF. This chain uses TRBV24-1 with TRBJ2-1, with a weak D call TRBD2 (5 bases). The CDR3 sequence is 15 residues long. Trimming removed 4 bases from V and 0 bases from J, with 9 bases in between. Per the germline V gene, CDR1 is KGHDR and CDR2 is SFDVKD.

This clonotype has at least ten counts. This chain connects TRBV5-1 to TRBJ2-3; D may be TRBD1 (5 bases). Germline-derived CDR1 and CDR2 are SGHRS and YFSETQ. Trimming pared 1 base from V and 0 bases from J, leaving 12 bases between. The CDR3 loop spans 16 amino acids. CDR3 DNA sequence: TGCGCCAGCAGCTTGCGTCCGGACACAAGCACAGATACGCAGTATTTT. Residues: CASSLRPDTSTDTQYF.

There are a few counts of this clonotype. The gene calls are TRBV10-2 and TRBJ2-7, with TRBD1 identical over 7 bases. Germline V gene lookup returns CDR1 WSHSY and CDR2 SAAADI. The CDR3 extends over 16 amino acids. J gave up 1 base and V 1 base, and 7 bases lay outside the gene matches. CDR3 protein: CASSEWPGQKSYEQYF. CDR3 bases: TGCGCCAGCAGTGAGTGGCCGGGACAGAAATCCTACGAGCAGTACTTC.

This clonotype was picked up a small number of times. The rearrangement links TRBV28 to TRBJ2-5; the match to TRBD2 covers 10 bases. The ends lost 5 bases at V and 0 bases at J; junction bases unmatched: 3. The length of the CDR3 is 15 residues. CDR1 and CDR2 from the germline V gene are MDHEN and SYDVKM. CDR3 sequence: CASSTTSGYQETQYF. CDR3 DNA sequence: TGTGCCAGCAGTACGACTAGCGGGTACCAAGAGACCCAGTACTTC.

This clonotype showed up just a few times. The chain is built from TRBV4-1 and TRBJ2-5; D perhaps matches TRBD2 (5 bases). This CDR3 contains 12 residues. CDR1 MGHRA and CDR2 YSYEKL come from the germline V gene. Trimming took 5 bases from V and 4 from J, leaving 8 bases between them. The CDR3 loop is CASSGLVETQYF. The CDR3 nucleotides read TGCGCCAGCAGCGGACTTGTAGAGACCCAGTACTTC.